The entry below describes one T cell receptor beta chain. The antigen it binds to is not known. Base qualities are missing; no much larger clone stands one base away. The library was built by means of the immunoSEQ multiplex PCR assay. Entries here come from immuneACCESS through TCRdb and include only in-frame sequences with V and J called. Some clones fail to appear in such tables; in the studies checked, an unresolved V gene covers under half of the shortfall, and the cause of the remainder is unknown. The sample table shows about 45,000 clones, and approximately 89% are seen once. The ten largest clonotypes hold 20% to 25% of the sample. This record comes from a study of control samples from healthy donors and cancer patients (dated by TCRdb to the early 2020s). CDR1 and CDR2 were assigned from the germline V gene (reference sequence) as MNHEY and SMNVEV. The CDR3, cysteine through phenylalanine, is 13 amino acids long. Only the CDR3 portion is preserved as DNA: 39 bases, with reading frame beginning at the first base. V lost 4 bases and J lost 4 bases; the stretch between them is 11 bases long.

The V gene is TRBV27 and the J gene is TRBJ2-7; 5 matching bases give a weak D call of TRBD1. This clonotype was sampled from a woman between 35 and 50 years old with head and neck cancer. The sequenced sample was PBMCs. The CDR3 reads as follows: CASSWAGSYEQYF. The DNA reads as follows: TGTGCCAGCAGTTGGGCAGGGTCTTACGAGCAGTACTTC.